This T cell receptor beta chain appears in the sequencing data of a study of neurological immune-mediated disorders. 5'RACE generated cDNA with 10-nucleotide random UMIs. TCRdb reprocessed the 5' RACE reads via MiXCR and lists one record per CDR3 protein. The sample shows roughly 80,000 distinct CDR3 sequences, approximately 10% of them seen only once. This clonotype was counted ten times or more. V shed 1 base and J shed 8 bases, with 11 bases lying between them. Germline V gene data show CDR1 as SQVTM and CDR2 as ANQGSEA. The CDR3 spans 13 residues. What was sequenced was PBMCs. The rearrangement uses TRBV29-1 and TRBJ1-4; TRBD1 might be the D (6 bases). This TCR was sampled from a man over 45 in good health. CDR3 DNA sequence: TGCAGCGTTGAAGTGGGGGGGCGCGAAAAACTGTTTTTT. Translating gives CSVEVGGREKLFF.